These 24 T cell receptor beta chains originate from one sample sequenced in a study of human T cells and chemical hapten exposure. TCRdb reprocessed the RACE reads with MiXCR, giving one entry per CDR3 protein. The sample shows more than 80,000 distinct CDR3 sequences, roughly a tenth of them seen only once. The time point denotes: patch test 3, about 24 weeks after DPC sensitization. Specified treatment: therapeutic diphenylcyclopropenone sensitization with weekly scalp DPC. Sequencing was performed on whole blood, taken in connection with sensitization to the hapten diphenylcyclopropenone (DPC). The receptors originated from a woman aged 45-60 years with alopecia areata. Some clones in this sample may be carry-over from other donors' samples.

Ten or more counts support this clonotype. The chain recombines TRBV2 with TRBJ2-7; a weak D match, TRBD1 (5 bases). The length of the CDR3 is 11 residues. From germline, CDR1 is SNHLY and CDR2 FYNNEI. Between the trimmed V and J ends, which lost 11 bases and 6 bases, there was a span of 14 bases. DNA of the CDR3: TGTGCCGGGGCCGTCCCCGGCGAGCAGTACTTC. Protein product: CAGAVPGEQYF.

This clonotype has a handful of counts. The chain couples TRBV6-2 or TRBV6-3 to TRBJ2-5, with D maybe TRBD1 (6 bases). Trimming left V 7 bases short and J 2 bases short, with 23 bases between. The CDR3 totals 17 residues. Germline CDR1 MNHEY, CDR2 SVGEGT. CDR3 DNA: TGTGCCAGCAATTCTATGCTGGGACACCCGTGGCAAGAGACCCAGTACTTC. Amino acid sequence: CASNSMLGHPWQETQYF.

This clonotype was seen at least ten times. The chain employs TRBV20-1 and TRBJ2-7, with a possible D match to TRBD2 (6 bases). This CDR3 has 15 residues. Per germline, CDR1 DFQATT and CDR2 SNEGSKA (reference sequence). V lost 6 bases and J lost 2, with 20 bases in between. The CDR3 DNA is TGCAGTGCCGCGGGACTTCGATCGACCCCCTACGAGCAGTACTTC. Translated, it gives CSAAGLRSTPYEQYF.

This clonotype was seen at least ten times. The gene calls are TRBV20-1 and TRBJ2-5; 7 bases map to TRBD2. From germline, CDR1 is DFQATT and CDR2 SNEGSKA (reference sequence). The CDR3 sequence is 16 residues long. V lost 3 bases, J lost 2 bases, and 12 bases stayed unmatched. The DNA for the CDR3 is TGCAGTGCTAGTCATCCCAGCGGGAATGGTCAAGAGACCCAGTACTTC. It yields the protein CSASHPSGNGQETQYF.

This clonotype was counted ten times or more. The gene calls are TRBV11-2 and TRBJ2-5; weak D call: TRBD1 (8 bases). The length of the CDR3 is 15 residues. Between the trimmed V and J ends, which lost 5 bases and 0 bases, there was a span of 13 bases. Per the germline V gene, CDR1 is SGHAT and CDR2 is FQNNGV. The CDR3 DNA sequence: TGTGCCAGCAGCCAGGGGGCGGGAGACCAAGAGACCCAGTACTTC. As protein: CASSQGAGDQETQYF.

CDR3 bases: TGTGCCAGCAGTGATCGTACTGGGGCTTCGAGAGATACGCAGTATTTT. Its translation: CASSDRTGASRDTQYF. The J gene is TRBJ2-3, the V gene TRBV6-4; D is perhaps TRBD1 (5 bases). V lost 3 bases, J lost 5 bases, and 18 bases lay in between. This CDR3 is built from 16 residues. Germline V gives CDR1 MRHNA, CDR2 SNTAGT.

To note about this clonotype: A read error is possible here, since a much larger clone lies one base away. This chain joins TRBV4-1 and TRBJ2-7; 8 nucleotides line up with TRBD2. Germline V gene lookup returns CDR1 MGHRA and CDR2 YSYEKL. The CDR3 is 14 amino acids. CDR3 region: CPSSQISGSYEQYF. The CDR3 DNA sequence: TGCCCCAGCAGCCAAATCAGCGGGAGCTACGAGCAGTACTTC.

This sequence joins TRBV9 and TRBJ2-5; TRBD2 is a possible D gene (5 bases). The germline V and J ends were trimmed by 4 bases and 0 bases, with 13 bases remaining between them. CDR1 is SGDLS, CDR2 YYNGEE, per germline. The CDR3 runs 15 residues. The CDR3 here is CASSSRTGDQETQYF. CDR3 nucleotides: TGTGCCAGCAGCTCGAGGACCGGGGACCAAGAGACCCAGTACTTC.

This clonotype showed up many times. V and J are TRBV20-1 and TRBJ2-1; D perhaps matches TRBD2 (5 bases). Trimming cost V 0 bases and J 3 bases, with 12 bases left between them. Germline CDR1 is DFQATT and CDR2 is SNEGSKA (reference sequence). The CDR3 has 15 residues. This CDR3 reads CSARDSGSNYNEQFF. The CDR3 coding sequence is TGCAGTGCTAGAGACTCGGGGTCAAACTACAATGAGCAGTTCTTC.

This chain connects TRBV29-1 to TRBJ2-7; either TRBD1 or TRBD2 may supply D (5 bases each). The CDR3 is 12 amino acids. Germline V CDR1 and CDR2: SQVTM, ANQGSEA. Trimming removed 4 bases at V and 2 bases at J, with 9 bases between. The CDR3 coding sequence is TGCAGCGTTGTAGAGGGGACCTACGAGCAGTACTTC. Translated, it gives CSVVEGTYEQYF.

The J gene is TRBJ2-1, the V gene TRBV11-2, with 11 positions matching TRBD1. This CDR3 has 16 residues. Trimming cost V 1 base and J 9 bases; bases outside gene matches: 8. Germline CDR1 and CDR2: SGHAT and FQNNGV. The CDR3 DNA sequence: TGTGCCAGCAGCTTAGGGACAGGGGGCAAATTCACTGAGCAGTTCTTC. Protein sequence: CASSLGTGGKFTEQFF.

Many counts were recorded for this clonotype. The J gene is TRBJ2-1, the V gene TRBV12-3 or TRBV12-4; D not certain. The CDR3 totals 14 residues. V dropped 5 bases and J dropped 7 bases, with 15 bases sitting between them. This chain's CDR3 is CASSLHDPTNEQFF. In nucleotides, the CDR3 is TGTGCCAGCAGTCTTCATGACCCGACGAATGAGCAGTTCTTC.

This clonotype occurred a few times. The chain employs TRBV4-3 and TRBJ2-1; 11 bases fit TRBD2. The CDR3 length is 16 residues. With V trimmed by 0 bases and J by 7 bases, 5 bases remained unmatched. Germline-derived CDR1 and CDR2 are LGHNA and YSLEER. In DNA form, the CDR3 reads TGCGCCAGCAGCCAAGATATGCTAGCGGGAGGTAATGAGCAGTTCTTC. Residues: CASSQDMLAGGNEQFF.

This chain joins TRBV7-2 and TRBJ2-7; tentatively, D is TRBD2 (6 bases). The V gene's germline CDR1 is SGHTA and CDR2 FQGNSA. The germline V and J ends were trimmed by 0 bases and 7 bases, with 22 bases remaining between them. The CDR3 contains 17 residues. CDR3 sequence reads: CASSLAPRDSPPWEQYF. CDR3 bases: TGTGCCAGCAGCTTAGCCCCCCGGGACTCGCCCCCGTGGGAGCAGTACTTC.

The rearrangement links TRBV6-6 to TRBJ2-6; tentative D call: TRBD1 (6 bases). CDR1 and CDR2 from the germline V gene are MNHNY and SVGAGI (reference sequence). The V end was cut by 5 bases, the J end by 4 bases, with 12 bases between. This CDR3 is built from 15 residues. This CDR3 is CASSPPGDGANVLTF. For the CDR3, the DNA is TGTGCCAGCAGTCCGCCAGGGGACGGGGCCAACGTCCTGACTTTC.

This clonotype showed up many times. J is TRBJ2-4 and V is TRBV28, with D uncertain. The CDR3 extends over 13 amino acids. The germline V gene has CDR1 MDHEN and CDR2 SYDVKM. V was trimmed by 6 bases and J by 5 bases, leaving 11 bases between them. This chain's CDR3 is CASRKTGENIQYF. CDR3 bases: TGTGCCAGCAGAAAAACCGGTGAAAACATTCAGTACTTC.

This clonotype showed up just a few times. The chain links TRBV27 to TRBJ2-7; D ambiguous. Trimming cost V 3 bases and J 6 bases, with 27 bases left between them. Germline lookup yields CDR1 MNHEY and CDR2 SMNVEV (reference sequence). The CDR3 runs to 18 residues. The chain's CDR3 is CASSFRQQGWVSASEQYF. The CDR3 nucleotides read TGTGCCAGCAGTTTCCGGCAGCAAGGTTGGGTATCGGCTAGCGAGCAGTACTTC.

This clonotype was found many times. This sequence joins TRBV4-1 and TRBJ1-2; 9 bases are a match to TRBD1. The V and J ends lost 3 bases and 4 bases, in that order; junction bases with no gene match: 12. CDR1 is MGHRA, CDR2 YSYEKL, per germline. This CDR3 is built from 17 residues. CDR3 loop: CASSHDPQGAQAYGYTF. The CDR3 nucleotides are TGCGCCAGCAGCCACGACCCACAGGGGGCGCAGGCCTATGGCTACACCTTC.

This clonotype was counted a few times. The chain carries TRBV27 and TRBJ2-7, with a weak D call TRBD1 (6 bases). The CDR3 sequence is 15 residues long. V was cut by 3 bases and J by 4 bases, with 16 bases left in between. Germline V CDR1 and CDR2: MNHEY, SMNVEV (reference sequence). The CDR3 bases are TGTGCCAGCAGTTTCAATCAGGGGAGCTATTACGAGCAGTACTTC. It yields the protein CASSFNQGSYYEQYF.

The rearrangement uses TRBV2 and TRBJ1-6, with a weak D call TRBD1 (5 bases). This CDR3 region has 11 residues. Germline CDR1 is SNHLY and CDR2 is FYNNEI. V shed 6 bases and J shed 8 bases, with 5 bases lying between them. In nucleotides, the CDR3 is TGTGCCAGCAGAGGGGATTCACCCCTCCACTTT. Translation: CASRGDSPLHF.

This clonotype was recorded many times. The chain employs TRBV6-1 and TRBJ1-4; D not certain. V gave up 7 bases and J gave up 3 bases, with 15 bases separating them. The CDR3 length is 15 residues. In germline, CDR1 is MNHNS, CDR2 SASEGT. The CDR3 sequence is CASMIRLSPNEKLFF. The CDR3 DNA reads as TGTGCCAGCATGATCCGTCTTTCTCCTAATGAAAAACTGTTTTTT.

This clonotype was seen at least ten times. The CDR3 DNA reads as TGTGCCAGCAAACGGGACCCCGTTTTCGATGAGCAGTTCTTC. Translation gives CASKRDPVFDEQFF. The J gene is TRBJ2-1, the V gene TRBV19; D tentatively reads TRBD1 or TRBD2 (5 bases each). The CDR3 length is 14 residues. The ends were cut back, 9 bases at V and 8 bases at J, with 20 bases in the middle. The germline gives CDR1 LNHDA, CDR2 SQIVND (reference sequence).

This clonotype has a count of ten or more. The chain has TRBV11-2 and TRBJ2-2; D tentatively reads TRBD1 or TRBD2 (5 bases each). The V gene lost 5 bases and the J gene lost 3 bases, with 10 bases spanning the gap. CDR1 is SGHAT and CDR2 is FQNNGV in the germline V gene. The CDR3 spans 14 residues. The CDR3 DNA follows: TGTGCCAGCAGCAGGGGACGGGACACCGGGGAGCTGTTTTTT. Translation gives CASSRGRDTGELFF.

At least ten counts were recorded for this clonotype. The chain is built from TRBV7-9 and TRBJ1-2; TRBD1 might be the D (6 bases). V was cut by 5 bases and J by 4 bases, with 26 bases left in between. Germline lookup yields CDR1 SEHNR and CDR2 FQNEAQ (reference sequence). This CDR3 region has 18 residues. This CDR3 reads CASSRTPPHTQGSYGYTF. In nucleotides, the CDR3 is TGTGCCAGCAGCAGAACCCCGCCTCACACACAGGGCAGCTATGGCTACACCTTC.